One sample yielded the 13 T cell receptor beta chains listed below, sequenced in a study of PD-1 blockade in classical Hodgkin lymphoma. Assay: immunoSEQ multiplex PCR; the TCRdb copy retains only in-frame clones and omits some. The table has 150,000 or so clones, approximately 72% seen once; the top ten hold roughly a tenth. After autologous stem cell transplantation all patients relapsed, and prior brentuximab vedotin exposure differed between cohorts. This specimen consisted of peripheral blood mononuclear cells (PBMCs), obtained before the second cycle of nivolumab. The receptors stem from a human donor with classical Hodgkin lymphoma.

The chain recombines TRBV6-5 with TRBJ2-6, with a weak D call TRBD1 (7 bases). CDR3 length equals 15 residues. Trimming left V 9 bases short and J 0 bases short, with 12 bases between. CDR1 and CDR2 (germline): MNHEY, SVGAGI. The CDR3 coding sequence is TGTGCCAGTCAGGGGGGCCACTCTGGGGCCAACGTCCTGACTTTC. This codes for CASQGGHSGANVLTF.

The rearrangement uses TRBV7-6 and TRBJ1-2, with D perhaps matching TRBD1 (5 bases). CDR1 is SGHVS and CDR2 is FNYEAQ in the germline V gene. V lost 1 base and J 4 bases, leaving 13 bases between the germline ends. The length of the CDR3 is 15 residues. CDR3 in amino acids: CASSLGGLGIYGYTF. CDR3 bases: TGTGCCAGCAGCTTAGGGGGCCTAGGGATCTATGGCTACACCTTC.

The rearrangement uses TRBV6-5 and TRBJ1-4; no definite D call. The CDR3 spans 15 residues. The V end was cut by 1 base, the J end by 5 bases, with 11 bases between. The germline gives CDR1 MNHEY, CDR2 SVGAGI. DNA of the CDR3: TGTGCCAGCAGTTACTTTCTCAGCGGAAATGAAAAACTGTTTTTT. As protein: CASSYFLSGNEKLFF.

V usage is TRBV5-4 and J usage is TRBJ1-4, with D maybe TRBD1 (6 bases). This CDR3 has 15 amino acids. Germline CDR1 and CDR2: SGHNT and YYREEE (reference sequence). V was trimmed by 0 bases and J by 6 bases, leaving 12 bases between them. CDR3 nucleotide sequence: TGTGCCAGCAGCTTGGAGGGGGGAGCGTATGAAAAACTGTTTTTT. Protein sequence: CASSLEGGAYEKLFF.

The rearrangement links TRBV15 to TRBJ2-5, with TRBD1 as a possible D gene (5 bases). The CDR3 is 16 residues long. Trimming cost V 0 bases and J 2 bases, with 13 bases left between them. CDR1 is LNHNV, CDR2 YYDKDF, per germline (reference sequence). Here the CDR3 reads CATSRDYPRGQETQYF. The CDR3 DNA follows: TGTGCCACCAGCAGAGATTATCCAAGGGGTCAAGAGACCCAGTACTTC.

This clone turned up a few times. The V gene is TRBV2, the J gene TRBJ1-5; D is unresolved. V was shortened by 8 bases and J by 5 bases, with 16 bases between the two germline ends. Germline lookup yields CDR1 SNHLY and CDR2 FYNNEI. There are 14 residues in the CDR3. DNA of the CDR3: TGTGCCAGCCAAGGACGGGGAATAGATCAGCCCCAGCATTTT. Translation gives CASQGRGIDQPQHF.

The CDR3 is CASSLATGRVNQPQHF. CDR3 DNA sequence: TGTGCCAGCAGCCTCGCGACTGGACGGGTTAATCAGCCCCAGCATTTT. The chain combines TRBV11-2 with TRBJ1-5; unclear D gene. Germline V gives CDR1 SGHAT, CDR2 FQNNGV. The CDR3 is 16 amino acids. Trimming left V 5 bases short and J 4 bases short, with 18 bases between. Variable domain in full (rest from reference TRBV11-2 and TRBJ1-5): EAGVAQSPRYKIIEKRQSVAFWCNPISGHATLYWYQQILGQGPKLLIQFQNNGVVDDSQLPKDRFSAERLKGVDSTLKIQPAKLEDSAVYLCASSLATGRVNQPQHFGDGTRLSIL.

V is TRBV27 and J is TRBJ1-5; 11 bases fit TRBD1. The junction had 9 bases not matched to a gene; V was cut back by 10 bases and J by 7 bases. This CDR3 comprises 14 residues. Germline loops: CDR1 MNHEY, CDR2 SMNVEV (reference sequence). The CDR3 DNA follows: TGTGCCACCAGGGGACAGGGGGGAGACCAGCCCCAGCATTTT. The encoded protein is CATRGQGGDQPQHF.

CDR3: CASSPPRDRVGTEAFF. The CDR3 nucleotides are TGTGCCAGCTCACCACCCCGGGACAGGGTTGGCACTGAAGCTTTCTTT. The gene calls are TRBV18 and TRBJ1-1, with 9 bases lining up with TRBD1. With V trimmed by 0 bases and J by 4 bases, 6 bases remained unmatched. Germline V gives CDR1 KGHSH, CDR2 LQKENI. The CDR3 sequence is 16 residues long.

The J gene is TRBJ2-1, the V gene TRBV7-3; 10 positions match TRBD2. This CDR3 has 15 amino acids. Germline-derived CDR1 and CDR2 are SGHTA and FQGTGA. The V segment lost 5 bases and the J segment 3 bases; nucleotides outside the gene matches: 4. The CDR3: CASSPLAGGYNEQFF. CDR3 nucleotide sequence: TGTGCCAGCAGCCCCTTAGCGGGGGGCTACAATGAGCAGTTCTTC.

The genes are TRBV7-9 and TRBJ1-5, with D possibly matching TRBD1 (6 bases). V was shortened by 5 bases and J by 3 bases, with 17 bases between the two germline ends. Germline V gene data show CDR1 as SEHNR and CDR2 as FQNEAQ (reference sequence). The CDR3 consists of 16 residues. DNA for the CDR3: TGTGCCAGCAGCCTGGGGCGGGGGCTTGTCAATCAGCCCCAGCATTTT. The encoded protein is CASSLGRGLVNQPQHF.

J is TRBJ1-5 and V is TRBV15; possibly TRBD1 for D (5 bases). V was shortened by 0 bases and J by 0 bases, with 12 bases between the two germline ends. The CDR3 loop spans 17 amino acids. In germline, CDR1 is LNHNV, CDR2 YYDKDF (reference sequence). CDR3 nucleotides: TGTGCCACCAGCAGAGATTTGGGGGTTCCTAGCAATCAGCCCCAGCATTTT. Protein: CATSRDLGVPSNQPQHF.

The chain couples TRBV6-1 to TRBJ1-2; a weak D match, TRBD1 (5 bases). The V end was cut by 5 bases, the J end by 3 bases, with 16 bases between. The CDR3 runs 15 residues. Per the germline V gene, CDR1 is MNHNS and CDR2 is SASEGT. CDR3 DNA sequence: TGTGCCAGCAGTATTTTTGGGACCGAAGACTATGGCTACACCTTC. Amino acids: CASSIFGTEDYGYTF.